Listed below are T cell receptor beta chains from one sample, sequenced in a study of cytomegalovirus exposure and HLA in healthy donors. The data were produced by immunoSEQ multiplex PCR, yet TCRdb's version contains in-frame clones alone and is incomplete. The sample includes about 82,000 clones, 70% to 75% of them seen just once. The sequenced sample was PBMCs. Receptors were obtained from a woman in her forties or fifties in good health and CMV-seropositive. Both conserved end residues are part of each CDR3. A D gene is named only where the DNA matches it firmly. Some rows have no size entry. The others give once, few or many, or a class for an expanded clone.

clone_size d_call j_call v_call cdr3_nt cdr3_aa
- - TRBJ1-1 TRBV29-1 TGCAGCGCTGTGGCAGGGAGGACTGAAGCTTTCTTT CSAVAGRTEAFF
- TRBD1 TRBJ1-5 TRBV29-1 TGCAGCGCCGGGACAGAACTCAATCAGCCCCAGCATTTT CSAGTELNQPQHF
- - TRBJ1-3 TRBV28 TGTGCCAGCAGTTCCAGGGATTTGGGCACCATATATTTT CASSSRDLGTIYF
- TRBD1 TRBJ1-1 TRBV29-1 TGCAGCGTTGAAATCACAGGGGGACAGACTGAAGCTTTCTTT CSVEITGGQTEAFF
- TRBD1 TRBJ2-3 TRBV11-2 TGTGCCAGCAGCTCGGGACAGGGAGGTGATACGCAGTATTTT CASSSGQGGDTQYF
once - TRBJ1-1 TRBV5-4 TGTGCCAGCAGCCCGGTCATGAACACTGAAGCTTTCTTT CASSPVMNTEAFF
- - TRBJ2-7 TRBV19 TGTGCCAGTAGTATAGATCGGCTAGCGGAGCAGTACTTC CASSIDRLAEQYF
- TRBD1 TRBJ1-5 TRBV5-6 TGTGCCAGCAGCTCCCGGACAGGGAATCAGCCCCAGCATTTT CASSSRTGNQPQHF
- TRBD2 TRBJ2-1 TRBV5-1 TGCGCCAGCAGCTTGGGCGGGAGAGCCTACAATGAGCAGTTCTTC CASSLGGRAYNEQFF
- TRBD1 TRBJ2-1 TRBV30 TGTGCCTGGAGTGGACAGGGGGCCTCCTACAATGAGCAGTTCTTC CAWSGQGASYNEQFF
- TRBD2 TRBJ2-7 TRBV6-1 TGTGCCAGCAAAACTAGCGGGGGATACTACGAGCAGTACTTC CASKTSGGYYEQYF